This T cell receptor beta chain was observed in a study of response to subunit inactivated influenza vaccine. TCRdb passed the RT-PCR reads through MiXCR, listing each CDR3 protein once. Here the sample spans over 750,000 distinct CDR3 sequences, 20% to 25% being singletons. This clonotype was observed a few times. The sequence was collected from a man aged 50 to 59 who received an inactivated influenza vaccine. Sequencing used PBMCs from blood, obtained 4 to 6 days after vaccination.

CDR3 sequence reads: CASSPGTIANEQFF. CDR3 in DNA: TGTGCCAGCAGCCCAGGGACTATTGCCAATGAGCAGTTCTTC. This chain connects TRBV7-6 to TRBJ2-1; TRBD2 matches 7 bases. This CDR3 is 14 amino acids long. Unmatched junction bases numbered 7, after V lost 5 bases and J lost 6 bases. Germline V gene sequence: CDR1 SGHVS, CDR2 FNYEAQ. Drawing the rest from reference TRBV7-6 and TRBJ2-1, the complete variable domain is GAGVSQSPRYKVTKRGQDVALRCDPISGHVSLYWYRQALGQGPEFLTYFNYEAQQDKSGLPNDRFSAERPEGSISTLTIQRTEQRDSAMYRCASSPGTIANEQFFGPGTRLTVL.